The 23 T cell receptor beta chains presented below share a single source sample, sequenced in a study of cytomegalovirus exposure and HLA in healthy donors. Use of 60 Vbeta and 13 Jbeta primers characterized the PCR. TCRdb keeps only in-frame clones here, not all; method: immunoSEQ multiplex PCR. The sample contains 100,000 or so clones, 76% of which appear only once. Input material: PBMCs. These receptors were taken from a man aged 40-55 years in good health and CMV-seropositive.

J is TRBJ2-2 and V is TRBV6-5; the D is unclear. Between the trimmed V and J ends, which lost 2 bases and 5 bases, there was a span of 12 bases. The CDR3 spans 15 residues. The germline V gene encodes CDR1 MNHEY and CDR2 SVGAGI. CDR3 nucleotide sequence: TGTGCCAGCAGTTACGGAGACCATCAAACCGGGGAGCTGTTTTTT. It translates to CASSYGDHQTGELFF.

About this clone itself: At the DNA level, this CDR3 is encoded by other sequences in the same sample as well. The rearrangement uses TRBV7-2 and TRBJ2-3, with TRBD2 identical over 8 bases. The junction had 12 bases not matched to a gene; V was cut back by 5 bases and J by 5 bases. The germline V gene has CDR1 SGHTA and CDR2 FQGNSA. CDR3 length: 16 residues. This CDR3 is CASSDLRAGGGDTQYF. CDR3 in DNA: TGTGCCAGCAGCGACCTCCGGGCGGGGGGTGGAGATACGCAGTATTTT.

The J gene is TRBJ1-6, the V gene TRBV5-6; the D is unclear. The V end was cut by 4 bases, the J end by 9 bases, with 14 bases between. Per the germline V gene, CDR1 is SGHDT and CDR2 is YYEEEE. The CDR3 is 14 amino acids. The CDR3 protein is CASSPMRGFSPLHF. The CDR3 DNA follows: TGTGCCAGCAGCCCGATGAGAGGGTTTTCACCCCTCCACTTT.

V gene TRBV19 combines with J gene TRBJ1-5; D perhaps matches TRBD1 (6 bases). CDR1 and CDR2 (germline): LNHDA, SQIVND (reference sequence). Trimming took off 5 bases at V and 0 bases at J, with 11 bases between the two ends. CDR3 length: 15 amino acids. DNA of the CDR3: TGTGCCAGTAGTTGGACAGAAAATAGCAATCAGCCCCAGCATTTT. Its translation: CASSWTENSNQPQHF.

The V call is TRBV4-3, the J call TRBJ2-3; possible D gene TRBD2, 6 bases. V was trimmed by 0 bases and J by 5 bases, leaving 12 bases between them. Germline CDR1 and CDR2: LGHNA and YSLEER. CDR3 length: 15 amino acids. The DNA for the CDR3 is TGCGCCAGCAGCCAAGAAGGGGTTAGCGGAGATACGCAGTATTTT. Its protein is CASSQEGVSGDTQYF.

The chain uses TRBV27 and TRBJ2-7; 8 nucleotides agree with TRBD2. The germline CDR1 and CDR2 sequences are MNHEY and SMNVEV (reference sequence). The CDR3 consists of 14 residues. Trimming removed 3 bases from V and 6 bases from J; junction bases left unmatched: 7. CDR3 sequence reads: CASSFLSAGVEQYF. CDR3 bases: TGTGCCAGCAGTTTCCTCTCAGCGGGAGTCGAGCAGTACTTC.

V and J are TRBV29-1 and TRBJ2-3; 11 bases line up with TRBD2. Germline CDR1 and CDR2: SQVTM and ANQGSEA. The CDR3 totals 15 residues. Losses at the gene ends were 3 bases for V and 6 bases for J; bases not matched to a gene: 8. For the CDR3, the DNA is TGCAGCGTTGATGCTAGCGGGGGGCCCAGGGATACGCAGTATTTT. Residues: CSVDASGGPRDTQYF.

V usage is TRBV19 and J usage is TRBJ2-3; 8 nucleotides line up with TRBD1. The CDR3 contains 15 residues. The V gene's germline CDR1 is LNHDA and CDR2 SQIVND (reference sequence). The V gene end was trimmed by 4 bases and the J gene end by 2 bases; junction bases not matched to a gene: 5. The CDR3 region has the DNA TGTGCCAGTAGTACCGGACAGGGCCTCACAGATACGCAGTATTTT. Its translation: CASSTGQGLTDTQYF.

J is TRBJ2-2 and V is TRBV14; TRBD2 matches 7 bases. Trimming at V came to 1 base and at J to 4 bases, leaving 9 bases not matched to a gene. The germline CDR1 and CDR2 sequences are SGHDN and FVKESK. The CDR3 consists of 17 residues. The DNA of the CDR3 is TGTGCCAGCAGCCAAGTTAAACTAGCGCGAGGCACCGGGGAGCTGTTTTTT. Protein product: CASSQVKLARGTGELFF.

The chain is built from TRBV19 and TRBJ1-5, with unresolved D. Trimming cost V 0 bases and J 2 bases, with 8 bases left between them. The CDR3 spans 15 residues. Germline CDR1 is LNHDA and CDR2 is SQIVND (reference sequence). CDR3 nucleotide sequence: TGTGCCAGTAGTATAGATAGAGATGGCAATCAGCCCCAGCATTTT. This codes for CASSIDRDGNQPQHF.

The J gene is TRBJ1-1, the V gene TRBV2, with D possibly TRBD1 on 5 matching bases. V was cut by 3 bases and J by 3 bases, with 11 bases left in between. Germline lookup yields CDR1 SNHLY and CDR2 FYNNEI. This CDR3 has 14 amino acids. Here the CDR3 DNA reads TGTGCCAGCAGTGAGACGCTAGGGGACACTGAAGCTTTCTTT. Translated: CASSETLGDTEAFF.

This chain uses TRBV5-6 with TRBJ2-1; the D is unclear. Trimming shortened V by 6 bases and J by 2 bases, and 9 bases separated the two germline ends. The CDR3 runs 13 residues. Germline CDR1 is SGHDT and CDR2 is YYEEEE. DNA for the CDR3: TGTGCCAGCATGTTAGACACCTACAATGAGCAGTTCTTC. It codes for CASMLDTYNEQFF.

V gene TRBV7-8 combines with J gene TRBJ1-2; D possibly corresponds to TRBD1 (5 bases). This CDR3 is 15 amino acids long. Germline V lookup: CDR1 SGHVS, CDR2 FQNEAQ. V lost 4 bases and J lost 2, with 14 bases in between. CDR3 in amino acids: CASSSDLPGNYGYTF. The CDR3, as DNA: TGTGCCAGCAGCTCCGACTTACCAGGGAACTATGGCTACACCTTC.

The chain couples TRBV29-1 to TRBJ2-7, with D possibly TRBD1 on 6 matching bases. From germline, CDR1 is SQVTM and CDR2 ANQGSEA. The V end was cut by 6 bases, the J end by 2 bases, with 8 bases between. The CDR3 length is 11 residues. This CDR3 reads CSVGQTYEQYF. The CDR3 coding sequence is TGCAGCGTCGGACAGACCTACGAGCAGTACTTC.

V and J are TRBV6-1 and TRBJ2-1; possibly TRBD2 for D (8 bases). Trimming removed 4 bases at V and 8 bases at J, with 21 bases between. CDR3 length equals 16 residues. CDR1 MNHNS and CDR2 SASEGT come from the germline V gene. Here the CDR3 DNA reads TGTGCCAGCAGTGCGTCGGGGGGGACAGCAGTGGATGAGCAGTTCTTC. Translated, it gives CASSASGGTAVDEQFF.

The V call is TRBV19, the J call TRBJ2-5; 11 bases agree with TRBD2. The trim removed 5 bases at V and 8 bases at J, leaving 7 bases unmatched. Germline V lookup: CDR1 LNHDA, CDR2 SQIVND (reference sequence). The CDR3 has 14 amino acids. The CDR3 here is CASSLTSGAATQYF. CDR3 sequence (DNA): TGTGCCAGTAGTTTGACTAGCGGGGCGGCCACCCAGTACTTC.

The CDR3 protein is CAISGATGVNGYTF. The CDR3 DNA is TGTGCCATCAGTGGGGCGACAGGGGTGAACGGCTACACCTTC. V gene TRBV10-3 combines with J gene TRBJ1-2; 8 nucleotides match TRBD1. J gave up 8 bases and V 4 bases, and 9 bases lay outside the gene matches. CDR3 size: 14 residues. Per germline, CDR1 ENHRY and CDR2 SYGVKD.

This clone has a single count. The chain employs TRBV29-1 and TRBJ2-6; D might be TRBD1 (5 bases). Germline CDR1 reads SQVTM; CDR2 reads ANQGSEA. V gave up 7 bases and J gave up 2 bases, with 9 bases separating them. The length of the CDR3 is 13 residues. CDR3 sequence: CSALGAGANVLTF. In DNA, the CDR3 is TGCAGCGCCCTAGGGGCTGGGGCCAACGTCCTGACTTTC.

This clone was detected only once. The J gene is TRBJ2-7, the V gene TRBV5-1; tentatively, D is TRBD1 (6 bases). This CDR3 has 12 amino acids. The V end lost 4 bases, the J end lost 4 bases, and 9 bases lay between the germline ends. Germline-derived CDR1 and CDR2 are SGHRS and YFSETQ. CDR3 sequence reads: CASSVDRYEQYF. The CDR3 DNA follows: TGCGCCAGCAGCGTGGACAGATACGAGCAGTACTTC. Full variable domain (rest looked up from reference TRBV5-1 and TRBJ2-7): KAGVTQTPRYLIKTRGQQVTLSCSPISGHRSVSWYQQTPGQGLQFLFEYFSETQRNKGNFPGRFSGRQFSNSRSEMNVSTLELGDSALYLCASSVDRYEQYFGPGTRLTVT.

This clone is a singleton in its sample. The rearrangement uses TRBV28 and TRBJ2-1, with D possibly TRBD1 on 6 matching bases. The germline V gene encodes CDR1 MDHEN and CDR2 SYDVKM. V was shortened by 7 bases and J by 6 bases, with 13 bases between the two germline ends. The CDR3 is 13 amino acids. The CDR3 loop is CASTSGEFNEQFF. CDR3 nucleotide sequence: TGTGCCAGCACCTCAGGGGAGTTCAATGAGCAGTTCTTC.

The chain joins TRBV7-2 to TRBJ2-1; D possibly corresponds to TRBD2 (7 bases). The CDR3 loop spans 13 amino acids. CDR1 is SGHTA, CDR2 FQGNSA, per germline. V gave up 4 bases and J gave up 9 bases, with 13 bases separating them. The CDR3 spells CASSSRGAGEQFF. For the CDR3, the DNA is TGTGCCAGCAGCTCCCGGGGGGCCGGTGAGCAGTTCTTC.

The chain uses TRBV7-9 and TRBJ2-5; D is possibly TRBD2 (6 bases). The CDR3 covers 14 residues. Deletions cut 1 base from V and 6 bases from J, with 12 bases between. Germline V CDR1 and CDR2: SEHNR, FQNEAQ (reference sequence). The CDR3 region has the DNA TGTGCCAGCAGCTTAGGTTTTGCGGGAAAGACCCAGTACTTC. As protein: CASSLGFAGKTQYF.

This clone has more than one count but fewer than ten. The genes are TRBV5-5 and TRBJ2-7; perhaps TRBD1 as D (8 bases). Germline CDR1 reads SGHKS; CDR2 reads YYEKEE (reference sequence). V lost 7 bases and J 3 bases, leaving 17 bases between the germline ends. The CDR3 totals 14 residues. In DNA form, the CDR3 reads TGTGCCAGCGGACGGACAGGGAGGGACTACGAGCAGTACTTC. It codes for CASGRTGRDYEQYF.